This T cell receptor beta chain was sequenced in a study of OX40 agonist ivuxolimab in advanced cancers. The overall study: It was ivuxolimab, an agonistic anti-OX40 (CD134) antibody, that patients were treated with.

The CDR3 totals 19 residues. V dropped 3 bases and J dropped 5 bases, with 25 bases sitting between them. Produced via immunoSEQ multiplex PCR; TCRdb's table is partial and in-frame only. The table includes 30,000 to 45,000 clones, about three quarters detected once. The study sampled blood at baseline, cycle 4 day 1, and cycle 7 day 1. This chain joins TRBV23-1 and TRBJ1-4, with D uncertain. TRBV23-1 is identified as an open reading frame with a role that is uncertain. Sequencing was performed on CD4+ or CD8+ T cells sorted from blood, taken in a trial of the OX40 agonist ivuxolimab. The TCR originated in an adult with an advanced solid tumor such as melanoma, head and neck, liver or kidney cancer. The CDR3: CASSHSFRVLEAVNEKLFF. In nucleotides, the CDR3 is TGCGCCAGCAGTCATTCCTTCCGGGTTCTCGAAGCTGTAAATGAAAAACTGTTTTTT.